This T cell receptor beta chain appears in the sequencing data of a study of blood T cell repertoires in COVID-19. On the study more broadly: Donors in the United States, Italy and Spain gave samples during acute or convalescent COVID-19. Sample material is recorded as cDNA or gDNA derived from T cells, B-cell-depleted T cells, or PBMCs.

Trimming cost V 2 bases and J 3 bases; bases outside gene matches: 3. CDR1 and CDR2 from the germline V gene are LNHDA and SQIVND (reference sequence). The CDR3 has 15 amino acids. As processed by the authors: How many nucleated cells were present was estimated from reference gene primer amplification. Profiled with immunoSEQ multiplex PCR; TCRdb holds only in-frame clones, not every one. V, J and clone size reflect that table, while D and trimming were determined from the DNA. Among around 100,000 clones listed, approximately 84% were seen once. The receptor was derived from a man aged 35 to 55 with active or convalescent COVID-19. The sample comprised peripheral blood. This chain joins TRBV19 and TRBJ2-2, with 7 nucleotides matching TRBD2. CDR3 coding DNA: TGTGCCAGTAGTATAAGGGGAGGGGACACCGGGGAGCTGTTTTTT. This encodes CASSIRGGDTGELFF.